Included here is one T cell receptor (beta chain) sequence, with context. Its antigen remains unknown. This entry belongs to a study of T cell repertoires in cytomegalovirus infection. Overall study context: The authors relied on CMV epitopes, both recently identified HLA-C-restricted and well-studied HLA-B-restricted. In public TCR beta signatures, there were indications of both CMV infection and matching HLA type.

Overall study findings and caveats: Clonotype analysis showed dominance of the ex vivo response by HLA-C-restricted CMV-specific TCR beta clonotypes.

The CDR3 is 12 residues long. CDR1 is ENHRY and CDR2 is SYGVKD in the germline V gene. MiXCR, applied by TCRdb to the reads, yields one record per CDR3 protein. The table records approximately 1,000,000 distinct CDR3 sequences, around 32% of them present only once. V is TRBV10-3 and J is TRBJ2-1, with TRBD2 matching 7 bases. Sequenced here: cultured CD8+ T cells from PBMCs, sampled from culture after CMV antigen stimulation. The source of this sequence is a human donor in good health (CMV status not recorded). Some clones in this sample may be carry-over from other donors' samples. The CDR3 spells CAALAAGNEQFF. The CDR3 nucleotides read TGTGCGGCTCTAGCGGCGGGGAATGAGCAGTTCTTC.